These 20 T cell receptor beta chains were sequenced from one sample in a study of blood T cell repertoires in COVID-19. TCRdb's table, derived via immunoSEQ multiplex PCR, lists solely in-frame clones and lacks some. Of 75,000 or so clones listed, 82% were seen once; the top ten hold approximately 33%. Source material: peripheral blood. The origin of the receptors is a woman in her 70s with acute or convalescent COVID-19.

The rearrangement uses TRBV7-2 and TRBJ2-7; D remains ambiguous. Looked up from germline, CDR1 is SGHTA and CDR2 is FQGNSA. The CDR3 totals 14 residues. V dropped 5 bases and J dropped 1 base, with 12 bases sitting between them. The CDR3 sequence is CASSLIFESYEQYF. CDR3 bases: TGTGCCAGCAGCCTCATCTTTGAGTCCTACGAGCAGTACTTC.

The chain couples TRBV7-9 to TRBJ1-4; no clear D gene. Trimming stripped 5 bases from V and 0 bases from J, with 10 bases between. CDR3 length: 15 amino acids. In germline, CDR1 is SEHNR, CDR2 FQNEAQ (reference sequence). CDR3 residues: CASSALEATNEKLFF. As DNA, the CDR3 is TGTGCCAGCAGCGCACTAGAAGCAACTAATGAAAAACTGTTTTTT.

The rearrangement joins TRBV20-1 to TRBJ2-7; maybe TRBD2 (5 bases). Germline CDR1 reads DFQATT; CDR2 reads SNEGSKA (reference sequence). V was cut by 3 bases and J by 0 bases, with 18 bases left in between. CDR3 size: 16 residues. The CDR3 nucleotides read TGCAGTGCTAGTCTGGGCATAGGAGGCTCCTCCTACGAGCAGTACTTC. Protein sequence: CSASLGIGGSSYEQYF.

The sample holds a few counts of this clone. The CDR3 bases are TGCGCCAGCAGCGGAGCGGGCGGCTACACCTTC. Translation gives CASSGAGGYTF. The V gene is TRBV5-1, the J gene TRBJ1-2; D remains ambiguous. There are 11 residues in the CDR3. V lost 4 bases and J 8 bases, leaving 9 bases between the germline ends. Germline CDR1 and CDR2: SGHRS and YFSETQ.

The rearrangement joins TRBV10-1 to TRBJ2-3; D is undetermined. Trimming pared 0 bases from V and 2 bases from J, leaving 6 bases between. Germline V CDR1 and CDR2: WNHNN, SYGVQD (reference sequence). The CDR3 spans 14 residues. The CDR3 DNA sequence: TGCGCCAGCAGTGAGTCGGCCACCACAGATACGCAGTATTTT. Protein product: CASSESATTDTQYF.

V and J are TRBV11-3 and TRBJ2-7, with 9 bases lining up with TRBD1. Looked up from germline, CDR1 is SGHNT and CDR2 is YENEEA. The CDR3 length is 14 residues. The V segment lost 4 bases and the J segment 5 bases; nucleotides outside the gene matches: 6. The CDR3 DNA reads TGTGCCAGCAGCTCCGGGACAGGGACTAACGAGCAGTACTTC. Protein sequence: CASSSGTGTNEQYF.

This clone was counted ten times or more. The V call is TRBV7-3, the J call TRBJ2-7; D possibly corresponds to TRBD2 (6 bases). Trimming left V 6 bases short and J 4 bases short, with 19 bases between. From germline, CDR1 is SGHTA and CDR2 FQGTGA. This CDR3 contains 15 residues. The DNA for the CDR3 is TGTGCCAGCAGGTCACCCGGGACTTCAAATTACGAGCAGTACTTC. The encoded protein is CASRSPGTSNYEQYF.

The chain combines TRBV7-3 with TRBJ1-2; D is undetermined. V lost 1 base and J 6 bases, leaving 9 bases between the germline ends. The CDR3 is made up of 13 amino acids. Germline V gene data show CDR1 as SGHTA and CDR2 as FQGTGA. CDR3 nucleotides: TGTGCCAGCAGCTTAATTGGTCGGGATGGCTACACCTTC. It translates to CASSLIGRDGYTF.

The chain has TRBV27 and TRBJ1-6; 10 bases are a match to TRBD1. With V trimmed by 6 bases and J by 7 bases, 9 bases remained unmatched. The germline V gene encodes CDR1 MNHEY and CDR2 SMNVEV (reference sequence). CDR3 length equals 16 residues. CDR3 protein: CASSHRPGQGNSPLHF. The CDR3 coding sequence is TGTGCCAGCAGCCACAGACCGGGACAGGGGAATTCACCCCTCCACTTT.

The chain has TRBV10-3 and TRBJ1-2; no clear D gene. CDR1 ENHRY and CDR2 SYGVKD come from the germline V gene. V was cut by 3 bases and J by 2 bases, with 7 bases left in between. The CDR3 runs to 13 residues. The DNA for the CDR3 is TGTGCCATCAGTGATCGGGGAAACTATGGCTACACCTTC. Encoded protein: CAISDRGNYGYTF.

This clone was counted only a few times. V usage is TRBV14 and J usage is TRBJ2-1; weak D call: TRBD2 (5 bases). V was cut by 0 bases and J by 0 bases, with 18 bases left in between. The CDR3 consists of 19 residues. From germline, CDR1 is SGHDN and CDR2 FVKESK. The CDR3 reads CASSQDRDKRYSSYNEQFF. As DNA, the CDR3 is TGTGCCAGCAGCCAAGATCGGGATAAGCGGTACAGCTCCTACAATGAGCAGTTCTTC.

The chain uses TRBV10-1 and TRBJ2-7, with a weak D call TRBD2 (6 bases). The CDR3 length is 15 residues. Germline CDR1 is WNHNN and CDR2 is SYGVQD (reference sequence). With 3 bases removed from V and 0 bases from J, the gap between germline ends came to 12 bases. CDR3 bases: TGCGCCAGCAGTGATCTCCGGGGGAGCTCCTACGAGCAGTACTTC. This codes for CASSDLRGSSYEQYF.

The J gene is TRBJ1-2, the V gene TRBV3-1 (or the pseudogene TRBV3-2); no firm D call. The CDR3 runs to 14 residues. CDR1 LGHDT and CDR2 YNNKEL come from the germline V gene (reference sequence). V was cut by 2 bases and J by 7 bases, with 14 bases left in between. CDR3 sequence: CASSQLLPAGGYTF. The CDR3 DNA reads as TGTGCCAGCAGCCAATTACTACCGGCGGGTGGCTACACCTTC.

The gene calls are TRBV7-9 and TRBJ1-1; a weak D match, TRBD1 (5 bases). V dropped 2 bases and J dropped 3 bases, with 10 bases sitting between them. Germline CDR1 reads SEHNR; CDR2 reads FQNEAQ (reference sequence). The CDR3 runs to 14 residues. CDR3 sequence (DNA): TGTGCCAGCAGCTTAAGGCGGGGGTACACTGAAGCTTTCTTT. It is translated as CASSLRRGYTEAFF.

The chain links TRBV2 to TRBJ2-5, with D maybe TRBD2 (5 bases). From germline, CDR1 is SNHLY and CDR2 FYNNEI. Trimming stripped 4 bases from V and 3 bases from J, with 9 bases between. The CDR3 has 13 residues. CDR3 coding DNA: TGTGCCAGCAGTGTCAAACTAGAAGAGACCCAGTACTTC. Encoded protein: CASSVKLEETQYF.

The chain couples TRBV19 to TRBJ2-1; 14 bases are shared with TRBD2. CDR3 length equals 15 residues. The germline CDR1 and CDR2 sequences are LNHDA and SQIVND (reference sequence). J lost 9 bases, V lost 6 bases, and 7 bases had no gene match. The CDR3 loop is CASRPLTSGRGEQFF. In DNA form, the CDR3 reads TGTGCCAGTAGGCCCTTGACTAGCGGGAGGGGTGAGCAGTTCTTC. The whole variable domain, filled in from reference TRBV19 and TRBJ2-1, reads DGGITQSPKYLFRKEGQNVTLSCEQNLNHDAMYWYRQDPGQGLRLIYYSQIVNDFQKGDIAEGYSVSREKKESFPLTVTSAQKNPTAFYLCASRPLTSGRGEQFFGPGTRLTVL.

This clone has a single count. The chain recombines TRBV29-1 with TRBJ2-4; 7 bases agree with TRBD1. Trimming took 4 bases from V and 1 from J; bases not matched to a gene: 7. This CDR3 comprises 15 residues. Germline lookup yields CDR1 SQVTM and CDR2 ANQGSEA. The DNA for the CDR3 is TGCAGCGTTGCGGGCGACAGGGAGGCCAAAAACATTCAGTACTTC. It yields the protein CSVAGDREAKNIQYF.

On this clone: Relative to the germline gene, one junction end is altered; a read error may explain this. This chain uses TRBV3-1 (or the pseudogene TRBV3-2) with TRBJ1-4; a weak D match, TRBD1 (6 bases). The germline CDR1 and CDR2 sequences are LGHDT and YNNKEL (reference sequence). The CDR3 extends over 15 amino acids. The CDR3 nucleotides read TGTGCCAGCAGCACAGGGTTAGATACTATTGAAAAACTGTTTTTT. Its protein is CASSTGLDTIEKLFF.

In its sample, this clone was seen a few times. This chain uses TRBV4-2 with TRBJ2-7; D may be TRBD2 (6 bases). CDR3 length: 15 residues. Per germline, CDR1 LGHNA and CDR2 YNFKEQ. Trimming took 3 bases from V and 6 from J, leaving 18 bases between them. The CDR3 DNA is TGTGCCAGCAGCCAGGGATCGGGAGACGGTGGCGAGCAGTACTTC. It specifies CASSQGSGDGGEQYF.

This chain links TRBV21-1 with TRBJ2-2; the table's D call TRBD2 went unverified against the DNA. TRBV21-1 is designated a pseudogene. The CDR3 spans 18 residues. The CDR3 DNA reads TGTGCCAGCAGCAAAAAGAGGAGGGGACTAGCGGGATGGGGGGAGCTGTTTTTT. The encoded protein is CASSKKRRGLAGWGELFF.